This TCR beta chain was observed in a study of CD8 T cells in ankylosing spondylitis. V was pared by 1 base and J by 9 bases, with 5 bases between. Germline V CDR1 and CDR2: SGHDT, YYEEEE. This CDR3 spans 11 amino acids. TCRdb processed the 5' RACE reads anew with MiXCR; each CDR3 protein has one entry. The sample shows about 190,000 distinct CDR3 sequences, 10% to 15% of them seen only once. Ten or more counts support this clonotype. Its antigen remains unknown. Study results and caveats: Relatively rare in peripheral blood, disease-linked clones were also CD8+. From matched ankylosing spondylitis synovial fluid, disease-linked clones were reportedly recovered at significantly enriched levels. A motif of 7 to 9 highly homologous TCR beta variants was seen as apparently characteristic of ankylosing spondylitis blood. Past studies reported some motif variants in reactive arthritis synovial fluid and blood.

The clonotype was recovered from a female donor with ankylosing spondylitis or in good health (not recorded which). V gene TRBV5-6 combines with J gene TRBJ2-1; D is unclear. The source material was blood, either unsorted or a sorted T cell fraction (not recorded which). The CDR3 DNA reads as TGTGCCAGCAGCTTGTTATCTGAGCAGTTCTTC. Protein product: CASSLLSEQFF.